The sequence of this T cell receptor beta chain was determined in a study of a mutant IDH1 vaccine in newly diagnosed glioma. Study-level results: Alterations occurring in top peripheral T cell clonotypes seemed unrelated to pseudoprogression.

Time point defined: week 11, during vaccination. The study gave 300 ug of mutant IDH1 20-mer peptide per vaccine dose, with topical imiquimod. Measured with immunoSEQ multiplex PCR; TCRdb has only the in-frame clones, and not every one. The table lists 110,000 or so clones, around 90% of them singletons. A remark on this clone: The target antigen is unknown.

This specimen consisted of PBMCs, obtained from a glioma patient whose treatment included an IDH1 peptide vaccine. The TCR comes from a woman in her forties or fifties with glioma.

CDR3 bases: TGTGCCAGCAGTACTAGGGGGCGGGTTGGCACAGATACGCAGTATTTT. Translation: CASSTRGRVGTDTQYF. The chain carries TRBV28 and TRBJ2-3; TRBD1 matches at 7 bases. V shed 5 bases and J 1 base; nucleotides not matched to a gene: 9. The germline gives CDR1 MDHEN, CDR2 SYDVKM. This CDR3 has 16 amino acids.